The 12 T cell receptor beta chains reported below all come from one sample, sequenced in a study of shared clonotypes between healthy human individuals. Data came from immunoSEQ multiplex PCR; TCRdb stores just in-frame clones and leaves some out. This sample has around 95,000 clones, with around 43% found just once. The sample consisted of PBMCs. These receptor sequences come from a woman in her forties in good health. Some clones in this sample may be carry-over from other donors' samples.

The CDR3 loop is CASTAASGSYEQYF. CDR3 nucleotide sequence: TGTGCCAGCACGGCGGCTAGCGGGAGCTACGAGCAGTACTTC. V usage is TRBV6-1 and J usage is TRBJ2-7, with 10 bases lining up with TRBD2. This CDR3 spans 14 amino acids. The germline CDR1 and CDR2 sequences are MNHNS and SASEGT. V trimming: 7 bases; J trimming: 3 bases; junction bases outside the gene matches: 6.

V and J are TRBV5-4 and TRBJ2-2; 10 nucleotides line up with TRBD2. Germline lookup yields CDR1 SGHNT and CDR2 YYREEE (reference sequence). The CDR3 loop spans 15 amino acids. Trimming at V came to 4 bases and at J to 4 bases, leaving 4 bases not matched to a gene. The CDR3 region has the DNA TGTGCCAGCAGCCCGGGACTAGCGCTCACCGGGGAGCTGTTTTTT. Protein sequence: CASSPGLALTGELFF.

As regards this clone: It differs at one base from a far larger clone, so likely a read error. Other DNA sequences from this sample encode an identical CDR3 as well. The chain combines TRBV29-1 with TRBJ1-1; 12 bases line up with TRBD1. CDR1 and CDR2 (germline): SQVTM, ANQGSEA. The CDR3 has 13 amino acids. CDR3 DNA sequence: TGCAGCGTGGGGACAGGGGGCAACACTGAAGCCTTCTTT. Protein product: CSVGTGGNTEAFF. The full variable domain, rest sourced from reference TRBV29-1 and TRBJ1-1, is SAVISQKPSRDICQRGTSLTIQCQVDSQVTMMFWYRQQPGQSLTLIATANQGSEATYESGFVIDKFPISRPNLTFSTLTVSNMSPEDSSIYLCSVGTGGNTEAFFGQGTRLTVV.

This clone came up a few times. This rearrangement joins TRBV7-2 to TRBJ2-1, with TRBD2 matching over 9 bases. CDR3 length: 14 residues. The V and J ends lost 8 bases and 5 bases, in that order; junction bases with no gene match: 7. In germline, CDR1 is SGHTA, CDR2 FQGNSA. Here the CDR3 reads CASSAGGSDNEQFF. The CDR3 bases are TGTGCCAGCTCGGCGGGAGGGTCCGACAATGAGCAGTTCTTC. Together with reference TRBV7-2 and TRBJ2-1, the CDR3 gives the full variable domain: GAGVSQSPSNKVTEKGKDVELRCDPISGHTALYWYRQSLGQGLEFLIYFQGNSAPDKSGLPSDRFSAERTGGSVSTLTIQRTQQEDSAVYLCASSAGGSDNEQFFGPGTRLTVL.

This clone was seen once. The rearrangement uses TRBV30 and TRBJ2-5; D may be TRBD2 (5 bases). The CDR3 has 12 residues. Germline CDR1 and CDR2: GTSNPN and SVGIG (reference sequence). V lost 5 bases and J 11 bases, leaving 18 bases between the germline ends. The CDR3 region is CAWEGEIGEQYF. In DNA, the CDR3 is TGTGCCTGGGAGGGAGAAATTGGAGAGCAGTACTTC. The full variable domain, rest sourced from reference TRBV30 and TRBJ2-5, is SQTIHQWPATLVQPVGSPLSLECTVEGTSNPNLYWYRQAAGRGLQLLFYSVGIGQISSEVPQNLSASRPQDRQFILSSKKLLLSDSGFYLCAWEGEIGEQYFGPGTRLLVL.

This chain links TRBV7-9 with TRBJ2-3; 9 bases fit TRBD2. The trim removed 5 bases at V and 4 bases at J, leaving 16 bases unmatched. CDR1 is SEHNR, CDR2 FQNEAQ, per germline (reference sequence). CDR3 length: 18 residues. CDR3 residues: CASSPPSIDSGSADTQYF. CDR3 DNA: TGTGCCAGCAGCCCCCCATCCATCGATAGCGGGAGCGCAGATACGCAGTATTTT.

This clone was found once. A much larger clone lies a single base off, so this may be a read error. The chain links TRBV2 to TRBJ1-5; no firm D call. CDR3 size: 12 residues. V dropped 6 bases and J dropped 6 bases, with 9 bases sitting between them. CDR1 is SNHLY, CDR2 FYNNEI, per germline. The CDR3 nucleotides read TGTGCCAGCAGCAGGACCATTCAGCCCCAGCATTTT. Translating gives CASSRTIQPQHF.

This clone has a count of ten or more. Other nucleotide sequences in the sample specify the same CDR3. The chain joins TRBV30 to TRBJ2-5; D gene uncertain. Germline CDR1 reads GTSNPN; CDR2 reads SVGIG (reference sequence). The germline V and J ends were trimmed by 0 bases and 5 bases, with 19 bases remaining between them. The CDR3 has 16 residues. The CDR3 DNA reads TGTGCCTGGAGTGTAGGGTGGACGAATCTCCGGGAGACCCAGTACTTC. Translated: CAWSVGWTNLRETQYF.

The CDR3, as DNA: TGTGCCAGCAGCCAGAATAATAATTCACCCCTCCACTTT. Translated, it gives CASSQNNNSPLHF. The gene calls are TRBV7-3 and TRBJ1-6; no reliable D call. Looked up from germline, CDR1 is SGHTA and CDR2 is FQGTGA. This CDR3 comprises 13 residues. V lost 5 bases and J 5 bases, leaving 7 bases between the germline ends.

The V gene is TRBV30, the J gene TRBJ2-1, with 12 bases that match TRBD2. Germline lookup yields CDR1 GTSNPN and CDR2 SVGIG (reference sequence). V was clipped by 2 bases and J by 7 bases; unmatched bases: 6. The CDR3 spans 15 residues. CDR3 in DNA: TGTGCCTGGAGTAAGGGACTAGCGGGTGTAAATGAGCAGTTCTTC. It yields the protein CAWSKGLAGVNEQFF.

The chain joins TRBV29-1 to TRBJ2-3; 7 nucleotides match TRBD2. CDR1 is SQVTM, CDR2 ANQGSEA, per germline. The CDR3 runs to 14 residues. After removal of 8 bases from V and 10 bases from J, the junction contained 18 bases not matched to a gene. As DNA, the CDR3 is TGCAGCCTTGTAATAGCGGGTCCCCAAGGGCCGCAGTATTTT. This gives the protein CSLVIAGPQGPQYF.

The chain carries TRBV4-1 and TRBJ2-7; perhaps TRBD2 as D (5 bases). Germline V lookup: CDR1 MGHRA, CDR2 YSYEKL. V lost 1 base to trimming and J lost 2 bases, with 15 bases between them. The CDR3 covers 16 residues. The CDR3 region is CASSQVGRVPTYEQYF. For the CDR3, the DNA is TGCGCCAGCAGCCAAGTCGGGCGGGTACCGACCTACGAGCAGTACTTC.